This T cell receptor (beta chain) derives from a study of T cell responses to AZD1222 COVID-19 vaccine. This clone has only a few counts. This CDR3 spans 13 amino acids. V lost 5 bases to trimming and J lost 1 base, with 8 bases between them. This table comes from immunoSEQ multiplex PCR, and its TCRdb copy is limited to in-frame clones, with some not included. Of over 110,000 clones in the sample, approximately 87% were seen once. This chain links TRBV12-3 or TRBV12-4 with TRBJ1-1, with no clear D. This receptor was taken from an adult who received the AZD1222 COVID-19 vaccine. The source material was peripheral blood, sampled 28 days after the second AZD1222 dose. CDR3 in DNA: TGTGCCAGCAGTAAGAACAGGAACACTGAAGCTTTCTTT. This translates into CASSKNRNTEAFF.